This entry concerns a single TCR beta chain. It has no known antigen specificity. Per-base qualities were not stored, and no clone one base away is much larger. The sample belongs to a study of T cell responses to AZD1222 COVID-19 vaccine listed by TCRdb under 2021. The study in broad terms: AZD1222 recipients with second doses at about 4 weeks or about 12 weeks were pooled, because spike-specific TCR depth and breadth did not differ between schedules. Enrollment into the trials was organized by age into subgroups of 18-55, 56-69 and 70-plus years, and those subgroups contained roughly 160, 29 and 62 TCR-sequenced participants, respectively. TCR sequencing was performed for more than 230 trial participants, of whom some 200 were given two doses of AZD1222 and 26 were given two doses of MenACWY control vaccine.

According to the study, the label for this sample's time point signals: baseline before first vaccination. Vaccinee samples were obtained from the UK trials COV001 and COV002, which included a single-blind randomized controlled phase 2/3 trial of AZD1222 (ChAdOx1 nCoV-19) in healthy adults. Trial participant PBMC samples were collected at day 0 and day 28 after the second dose for TCRbeta chain sequencing. Results the study describes overall, beyond this receptor: Most participants were white British and females outnumbered males, and the authors suggested that clonal diversity may have been underestimated. Nearly half of unique spike-specific TCRs reportedly recognized epitopes outside regions mutated in the B.1.351 and B.1.1.7 variants. Conclusions about previously exposed vaccinees were limited because only a handful of AZD1222 recipients were SARS-CoV-2 seropositive at baseline. In the small 56-69-year group, the increase in depth fell short of significance, most likely because of low power. Vaccine-associated CD4 TCRs spanned the whole spike protein, with dominant responses in regions 160-218 and 743-854. Because no day 14 peak-response samples were available, the repertoires could be characterized only after the peak T cell response. After two AZD1222 doses, both the breadth and the depth of spike-specific TCRs were significantly higher than at day 0 and than in MenACWY recipients.

The CDR3 regions of human TCRbeta chains were analyzed by immunosequencing. In the original analysis: TCRs in the repertoires were compared against a reference library of SARS-CoV-2-specific TCRs that had been generated with the MIRA antigen-specificity platform. Breadth meant the fraction of unique TCRs that were SARS-CoV-2-associated, whereas depth meant the fraction of total T cells that were SARS-CoV-2-associated. Using the MIRA data, each spike-specific TCR was assigned both to the spike region to which the TCR was reactive and to a CD4 or CD8 class. Log10-transformed breadth and depth values were compared by one-way ANOVA with Sidak's multiple comparisons tests. The immuneACCESS repertoire file appears here via TCRdb, limited to in-frame rearrangements. These files lack a portion of the clones; in checked studies, under half of the deficit traces to unresolved V genes, and the cause of the others is not known. Clone size and V and J calls were adopted from that table, with D and trimming inferred from the DNA. The sample table shows just over 80,000 clones, and 85% to 90% are seen once. Around 6% of the sample goes to the ten largest clones.

The CDR3, from cysteine to phenylalanine, totals 12 residues. The entry retains the CDR3 DNA only, 36 bases that are in frame from base 1. The germline V gene (reference sequence) gives CDR1 as LGHDT and CDR2 as YNNKEL. Trimming costs V 2 bases and J 6 bases, and their ends lie 8 bases apart. This sequence was found in an adult in good health. The specimen comprised peripheral blood, sampled on day 0 of AZD1222 vaccination. The chain was built from TRBV3-1 (or the pseudogene TRBV3-2) and TRBJ2-7; the D gene is possibly TRBD1, with 5 bases matching. The DNA sequence is TGTGCCAGCAGCCAATCTGGGGCCGAGCAGTACTTC. It codes for CASSQSGAEQYF.